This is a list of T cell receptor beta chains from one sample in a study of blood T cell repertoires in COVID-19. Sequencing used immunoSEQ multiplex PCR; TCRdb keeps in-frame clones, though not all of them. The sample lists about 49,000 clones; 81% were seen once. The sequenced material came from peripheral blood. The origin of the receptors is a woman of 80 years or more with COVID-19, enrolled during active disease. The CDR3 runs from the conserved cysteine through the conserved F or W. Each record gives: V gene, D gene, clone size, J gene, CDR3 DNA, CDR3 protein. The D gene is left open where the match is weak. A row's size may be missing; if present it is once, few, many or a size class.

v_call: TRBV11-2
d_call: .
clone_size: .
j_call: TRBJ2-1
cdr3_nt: TGTGCCAGCAGCTTAGTCTCTGGAGGTGAGCAGTTCTTC
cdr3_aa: CASSLVSGGEQFF

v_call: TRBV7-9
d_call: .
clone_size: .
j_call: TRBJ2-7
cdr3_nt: TGTGCCAGCAGCTCCCAGGGCTACGAGCAGTACTTC
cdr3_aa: CASSSQGYEQYF

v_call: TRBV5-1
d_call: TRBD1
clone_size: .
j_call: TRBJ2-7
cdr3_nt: TGCGCCAGCAGCTCACAGGGGGCTTACTACGAGCAGTACTTC
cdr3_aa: CASSSQGAYYEQYF

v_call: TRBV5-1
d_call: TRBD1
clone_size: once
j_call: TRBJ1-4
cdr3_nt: TGCGCCAGCAGCGGGGACAGCTACAGTGAAAAACTGTTTTTT
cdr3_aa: CASSGDSYSEKLFF

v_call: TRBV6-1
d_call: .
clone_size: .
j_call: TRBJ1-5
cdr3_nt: TGTGCCAGCAGTGACAGGGGCCAGCCCCAGCATTTT
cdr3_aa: CASSDRGQPQHF

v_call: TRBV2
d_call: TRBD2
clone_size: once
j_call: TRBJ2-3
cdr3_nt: TGTGCCAGCGGAGGACTAGTAGTCTCAGATACGCAGTATTTT
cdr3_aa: CASGGLVVSDTQYF

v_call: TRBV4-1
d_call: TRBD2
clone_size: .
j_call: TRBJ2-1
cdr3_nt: TGCGCCAGCAGCCCCACCGGGACTAGCGGATTCGGGAATGAGCAGTTCTTC
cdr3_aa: CASSPTGTSGFGNEQFF

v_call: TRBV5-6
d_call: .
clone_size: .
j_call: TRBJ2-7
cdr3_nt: TGTGCCAGCAGCTTGGAGGTGGGCCGAATCTCCTACGAGCAGTACTTC
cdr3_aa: CASSLEVGRISYEQYF

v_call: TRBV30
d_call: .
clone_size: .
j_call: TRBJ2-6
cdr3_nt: TGTGCCTGGACCGAGGGCACTCGTTCTGGGGCCAACGTCCTGACTTTC
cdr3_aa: CAWTEGTRSGANVLTF

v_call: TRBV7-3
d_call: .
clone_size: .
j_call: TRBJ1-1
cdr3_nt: TGTGCCAGCAGCAAACCGGGACTTCAAGCTTTCTTT
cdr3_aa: CASSKPGLQAFF

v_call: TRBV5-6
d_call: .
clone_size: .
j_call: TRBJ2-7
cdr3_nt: TGTGCCAGCAGCTTGGTAGGTGGGGCCCCCTACGAGCAGTACTTC
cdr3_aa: CASSLVGGAPYEQYF

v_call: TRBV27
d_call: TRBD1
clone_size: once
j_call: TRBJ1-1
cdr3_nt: TGTGCCAGCGAACCGGGACAGGGGTTGGTCAACACTGAAGCTTTCTTT
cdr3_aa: CASEPGQGLVNTEAFF

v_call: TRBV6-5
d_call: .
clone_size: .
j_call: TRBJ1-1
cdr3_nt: TGTGCCAGCACAACCAGGGGACTGAACACTGAAGCTTTCTTT
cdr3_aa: CASTTRGLNTEAFF

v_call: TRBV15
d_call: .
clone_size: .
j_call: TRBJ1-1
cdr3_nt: TGTGCCACCAGCAGAAAACTCTCGGCGGGAGCTTTCTTT
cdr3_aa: CATSRKLSAGAFF

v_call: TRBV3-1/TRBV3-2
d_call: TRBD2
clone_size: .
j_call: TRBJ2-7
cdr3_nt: TGTGCCAGCAGCTTCGCCCTAGCGGGAGACGAGCAGTACTTC
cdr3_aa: CASSFALAGDEQYF

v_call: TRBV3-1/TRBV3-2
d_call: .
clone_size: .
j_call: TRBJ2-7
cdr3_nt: TGTGCCAGCAGCCGAGGGGGTCAGGCGGAGCAGTACTTC
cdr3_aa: CASSRGGQAEQYF

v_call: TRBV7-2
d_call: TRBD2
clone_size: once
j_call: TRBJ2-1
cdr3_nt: TGTGCCAGCAGCTTAGGGCTAGCGGGAGTTGAGCAGTTCTTC
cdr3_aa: CASSLGLAGVEQFF

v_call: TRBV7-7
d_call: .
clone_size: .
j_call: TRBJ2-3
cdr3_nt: TGTGCTAGCAGCTTGATGCAGGACACAGATACGCAGTATTTT
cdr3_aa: CASSLMQDTDTQYF

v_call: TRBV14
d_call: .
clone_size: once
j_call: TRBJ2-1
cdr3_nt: TGTGCCAGCAGACCGCAGAGGTGGCAGGCTAGGGGTCGCAATGAGCAGTTCTTC
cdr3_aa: CASRPQRWQARGRNEQFF

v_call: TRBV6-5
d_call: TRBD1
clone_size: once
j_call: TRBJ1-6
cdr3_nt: TGTGCCAGCAGTCCCCGGACAGGACGGGCCTCACCCCTCCACTTT
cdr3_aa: CASSPRTGRASPLHF

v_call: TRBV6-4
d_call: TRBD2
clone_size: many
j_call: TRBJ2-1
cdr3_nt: TGTGCCAGCAGCAAGACTAGCGGGAGTCTCGATGAGCAGTTCTTC
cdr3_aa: CASSKTSGSLDEQFF

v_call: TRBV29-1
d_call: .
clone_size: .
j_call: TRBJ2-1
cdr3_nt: TGCAGCGTTGCACTTCTCAATGAGCAGTTCTTC
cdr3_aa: CSVALLNEQFF

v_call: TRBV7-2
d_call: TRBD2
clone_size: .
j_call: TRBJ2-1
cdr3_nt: TGTGCCAGCAGCCGGACTAGCGGAGGGTACAATGAGCAGTTCTTC
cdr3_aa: CASSRTSGGYNEQFF

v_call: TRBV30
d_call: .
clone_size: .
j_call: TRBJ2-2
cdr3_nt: TGTGCCTGGGGAACAGGGATCGCGAACACCGGGGAGCTGTTTTTT
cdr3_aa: CAWGTGIANTGELFF

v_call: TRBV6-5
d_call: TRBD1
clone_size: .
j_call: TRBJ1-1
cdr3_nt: TGTGCCAGCAGTTTGGGACAGGGGGCGCGGTGGACTGAAGCTTCCTTT
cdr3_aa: CASSLGQGARWTEASF

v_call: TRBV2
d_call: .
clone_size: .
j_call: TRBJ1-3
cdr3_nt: TGTGCCAGCAGTGCGGGAGGCTCTGGAAACACCATATATTTT
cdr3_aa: CASSAGGSGNTIYF

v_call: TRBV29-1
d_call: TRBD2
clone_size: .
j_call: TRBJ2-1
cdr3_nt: TGCAGCGTTGAAGATCGGGTGGGGGGACTATCCTACAATGAGCAGTTCTTC
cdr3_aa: CSVEDRVGGLSYNEQFF

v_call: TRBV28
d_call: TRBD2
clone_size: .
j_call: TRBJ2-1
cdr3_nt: TGTGCCAGCAGGGTCGAGCGGGGCTCCTACAATGAGCAGTTCTTC
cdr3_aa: CASRVERGSYNEQFF

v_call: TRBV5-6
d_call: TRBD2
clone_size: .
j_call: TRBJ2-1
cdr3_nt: TGTGCCAGCAGCAAAAGACTAGCGGGAGGGGGCGGTGAGCAGTTCTTC
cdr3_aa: CASSKRLAGGGGEQFF

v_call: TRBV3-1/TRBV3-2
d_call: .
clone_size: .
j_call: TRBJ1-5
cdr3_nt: TGTGCCAGCAGCCAATCATCGGGGAAGGGGCCCCAGCATTTT
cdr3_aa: CASSQSSGKGPQHF

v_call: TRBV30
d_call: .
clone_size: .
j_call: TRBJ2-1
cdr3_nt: TGTGCCTGGTCCCGGGGGGCCACGGGTCATGAGCAGTTCTTC
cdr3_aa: CAWSRGATGHEQFF

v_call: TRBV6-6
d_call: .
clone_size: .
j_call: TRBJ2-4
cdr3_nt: TGTGCCAGCAGACCCGGACAGATAGCCAAAAACATTCAGTACTTC
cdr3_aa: CASRPGQIAKNIQYF

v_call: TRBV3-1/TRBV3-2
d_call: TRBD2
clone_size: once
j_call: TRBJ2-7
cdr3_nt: TGTGCCAGCAGCCAAGTTTATACTAGCGGAATCTACGAGCAGTACTTC
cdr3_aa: CASSQVYTSGIYEQYF

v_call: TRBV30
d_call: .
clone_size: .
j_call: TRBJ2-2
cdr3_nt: TGTGCCTGGAAGAACAGAAACACCGGGGAGCTGTTTTTT
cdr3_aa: CAWKNRNTGELFF

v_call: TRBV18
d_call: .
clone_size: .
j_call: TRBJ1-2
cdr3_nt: TGTGCCAGCTCACCGACAGCCTATGGCTACACCTTC
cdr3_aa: CASSPTAYGYTF

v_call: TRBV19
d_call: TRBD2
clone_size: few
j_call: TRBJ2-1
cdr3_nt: TGTGCCAGTAGTATAGTTGGACTAGCGGAAAACAATGAGCAGTTCTTC
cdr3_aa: CASSIVGLAENNEQFF

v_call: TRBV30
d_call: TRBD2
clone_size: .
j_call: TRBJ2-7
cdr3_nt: TGTGCCTGGAGAACTAGCGGGGCGTATGAGCAGTACTTC
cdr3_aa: CAWRTSGAYEQYF

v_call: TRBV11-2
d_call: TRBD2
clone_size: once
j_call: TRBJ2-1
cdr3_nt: TGTGCCAGCAGCCCCGCCCTCCGGCGGGAGGTCGGTGAGCAGTTCTTC
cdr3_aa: CASSPALRREVGEQFF